Shown below are 9 T cell receptor beta chains from a single sample sequenced in a study of T cell changes during pregnancy in multiple sclerosis. The method was immunoSEQ multiplex PCR; TCRdb's version includes in-frame clones alone and lacks a portion of them. Of about 38,000 clones in the sample, about nine tenths were seen once. Sequenced material: CD8+ T cells from peripheral blood mononuclear cells, taken after pregnancy. All receptors derive from a female donor with multiple sclerosis, enrolled in a pregnancy study.

V and J are TRBV5-6 and TRBJ2-7; D call uncertain. Per germline, CDR1 SGHDT and CDR2 YYEEEE. The length of the CDR3 is 12 residues. The V end lost 4 bases, the J end lost 4 bases, and 9 bases lay between the germline ends. The CDR3 loop is CASSLGAYEQYF. The DNA of the CDR3 is TGTGCCAGCAGCCTGGGCGCTTACGAGCAGTACTTC.

This chain uses TRBV4-1 with TRBJ1-4; a weak D match, TRBD1 (6 bases). This CDR3 contains 12 residues. V was cut by 3 bases and J by 7 bases, with 6 bases left in between. CDR1 is MGHRA, CDR2 YSYEKL, per germline. The chain's CDR3 is CASSQDSEKLFF. CDR3 nucleotide sequence: TGCGCCAGCAGCCAGGACAGTGAAAAACTGTTTTTT.

This rearrangement joins TRBV7-8 to TRBJ1-2; D possibly corresponds to TRBD1 (5 bases). The CDR3 runs 13 residues. Germline CDR1 and CDR2: SGHVS and FQNEAQ. The ends were cut back, 5 bases at V and 3 bases at J, with 10 bases in the middle. CDR3 in amino acids: CASSHGRDYGYTF. The CDR3, as DNA: TGTGCCAGCAGCCACGGCAGGGACTATGGCTACACCTTC.

This clone occurred a few times. At the DNA level, this CDR3 is encoded by other sequences in the same sample as well. The CDR3 region is CASSFGRGYEQYF. The DNA for the CDR3 is TGCGCCAGCAGCTTTGGGCGGGGCTACGAGCAGTACTTC. The chain links TRBV5-1 to TRBJ2-7; tentatively, D is TRBD2 (6 bases). CDR3 length equals 13 residues. V dropped 2 bases and J dropped 3 bases, with 9 bases sitting between them. CDR1 is SGHRS and CDR2 is YFSETQ in the germline V gene.

Here the CDR3 DNA reads TGTGCCAGCAGTGAGGGACAGGGGGCTTCCTACGAGCAGTACTTC. Its protein product is CASSEGQGASYEQYF. V and J are TRBV2 and TRBJ2-7, with TRBD1 matching 12 bases. There are 15 residues in the CDR3. CDR1 is SNHLY and CDR2 is FYNNEI in the germline V gene. The trim removed 3 bases at V and 1 base at J, leaving 1 base unmatched.

The V gene is TRBV10-3, the J gene TRBJ1-3; possibly TRBD1 for D (6 bases). Per germline, CDR1 ENHRY and CDR2 SYGVKD. V lost 0 bases and J 4 bases, leaving 10 bases between the germline ends. CDR3 length: 15 residues. In DNA, the CDR3 is TGTGCCATCAGTGAGTCTGGTGACAGGGGAAACACCATATATTTT. Translating it yields CAISESGDRGNTIYF.

The chain employs TRBV13 and TRBJ2-3; no clear D. This CDR3 spans 14 amino acids. Trimming took off 0 bases at V and 4 bases at J, with 8 bases between the two ends. Germline V gene sequence: CDR1 PRHDT, CDR2 FYEKMQ (reference sequence). As DNA, the CDR3 is TGTGCCAGCAGCTTAGGTCCGGGTTCAGATACGCAGTATTTT. It codes for CASSLGPGSDTQYF.

The genes are TRBV7-2 and TRBJ1-3; weak D call: TRBD1 (6 bases). Germline CDR1 SGHTA, CDR2 FQGNSA. This CDR3 is 16 amino acids long. V was shortened by 0 bases and J by 3 bases, with 12 bases between the two germline ends. CDR3 protein: CASSLAGRGVGNTIYF. The CDR3 region has the DNA TGTGCCAGCAGCTTAGCGGGCAGGGGAGTTGGAAACACCATATATTTT.

As concerns this clone: This specimen includes other DNA sequences encoding the same CDR3. The chain carries TRBV30 and TRBJ2-2; 7 bases line up with TRBD1. The length of the CDR3 is 13 residues. Per germline, CDR1 GTSNPN and CDR2 SVGIG (reference sequence). The V and J ends lost 4 bases and 3 bases, in that order; junction bases with no gene match: 2. CDR3 in DNA: TGTGCCTGGACAGACAGGGACACCGGGGAGCTGTTTTTT. Protein: CAWTDRDTGELFF.